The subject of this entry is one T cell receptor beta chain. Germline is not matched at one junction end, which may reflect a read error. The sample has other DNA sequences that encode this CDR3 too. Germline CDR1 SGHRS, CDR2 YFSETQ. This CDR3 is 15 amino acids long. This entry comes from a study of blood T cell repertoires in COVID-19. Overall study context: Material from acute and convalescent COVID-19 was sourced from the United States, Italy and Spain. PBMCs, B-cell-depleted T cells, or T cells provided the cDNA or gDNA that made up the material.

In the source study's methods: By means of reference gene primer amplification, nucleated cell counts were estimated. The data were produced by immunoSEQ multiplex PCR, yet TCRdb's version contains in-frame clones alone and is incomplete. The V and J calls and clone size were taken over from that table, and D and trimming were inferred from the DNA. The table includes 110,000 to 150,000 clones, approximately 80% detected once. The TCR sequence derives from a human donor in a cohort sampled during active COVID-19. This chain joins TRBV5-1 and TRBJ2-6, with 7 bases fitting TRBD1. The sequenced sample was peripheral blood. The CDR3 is CASSVGQSGANVLTF. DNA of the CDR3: TGTGCCAGCAGCGTGGGACAGTCTGGGGCCAACGTCCTGACTTTC.